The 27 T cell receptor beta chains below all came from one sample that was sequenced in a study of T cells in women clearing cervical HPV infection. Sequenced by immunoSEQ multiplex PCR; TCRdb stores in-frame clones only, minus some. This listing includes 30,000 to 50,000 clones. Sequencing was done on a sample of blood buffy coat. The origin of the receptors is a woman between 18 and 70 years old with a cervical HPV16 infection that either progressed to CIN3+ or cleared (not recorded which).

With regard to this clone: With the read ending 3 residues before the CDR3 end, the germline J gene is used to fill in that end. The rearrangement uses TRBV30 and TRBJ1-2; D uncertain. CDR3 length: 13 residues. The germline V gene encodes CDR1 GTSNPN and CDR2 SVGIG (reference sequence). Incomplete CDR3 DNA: TGTGCCTGGAGCCCCGGTAATGCGGGAGGC. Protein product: CAWSPGNAGG. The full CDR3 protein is CAWSPGNAGGYTF.

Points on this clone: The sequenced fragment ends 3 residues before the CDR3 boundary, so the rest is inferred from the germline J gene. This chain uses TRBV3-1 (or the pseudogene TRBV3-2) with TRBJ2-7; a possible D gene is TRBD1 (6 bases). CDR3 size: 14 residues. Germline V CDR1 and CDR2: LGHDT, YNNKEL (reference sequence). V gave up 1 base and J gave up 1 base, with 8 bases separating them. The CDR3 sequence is CASSQAQGSYEQYF. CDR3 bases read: TGTGCCAGCAGCCAAGCCCAGGGGTCCTACGAG.

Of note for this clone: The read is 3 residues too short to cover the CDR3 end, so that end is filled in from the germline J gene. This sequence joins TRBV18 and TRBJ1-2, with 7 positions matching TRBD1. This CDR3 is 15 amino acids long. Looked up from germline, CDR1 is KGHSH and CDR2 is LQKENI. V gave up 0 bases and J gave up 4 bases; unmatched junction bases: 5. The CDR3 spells CASSPPTGEGYGYTF. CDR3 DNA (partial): TGTGCCAGCTCACCACCCACAGGGGAGGGCTATGGC.

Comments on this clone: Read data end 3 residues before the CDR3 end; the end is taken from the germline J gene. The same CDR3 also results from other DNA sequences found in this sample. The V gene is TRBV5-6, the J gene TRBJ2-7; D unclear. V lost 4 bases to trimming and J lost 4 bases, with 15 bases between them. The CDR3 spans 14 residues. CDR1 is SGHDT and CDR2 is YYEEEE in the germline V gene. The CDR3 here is CASSLSGTEYEQYF. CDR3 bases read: TGTGCCAGCAGCCTATCCGGAACAGAATACGAG.

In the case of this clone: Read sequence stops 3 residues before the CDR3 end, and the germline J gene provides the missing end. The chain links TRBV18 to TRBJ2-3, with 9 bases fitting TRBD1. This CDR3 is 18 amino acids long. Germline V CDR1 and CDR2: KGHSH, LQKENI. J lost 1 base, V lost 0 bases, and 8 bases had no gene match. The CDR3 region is CASSPPYGQGMGTDTQYF. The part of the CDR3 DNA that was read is TGTGCCAGCTCACCACCGTACGGACAGGGGATGGGCACAGATACG.

The CDR3 loop is CASSLAGSSGNTIYF. The sequenced CDR3 bases are TGTGCCAGCAGCTTGGCAGGGAGCTCTGGAAACACC. This chain links TRBV5-6 with TRBJ1-3, with D tentatively TRBD1 (5 bases). Sequencing ends 3 residues short of the CDR3 end; the germline J gene provides the rest. The CDR3 length is 15 residues. V was shortened by 0 bases and J by 0 bases, with 7 bases between the two germline ends. CDR1 and CDR2 (germline): SGHDT, YYEEEE.

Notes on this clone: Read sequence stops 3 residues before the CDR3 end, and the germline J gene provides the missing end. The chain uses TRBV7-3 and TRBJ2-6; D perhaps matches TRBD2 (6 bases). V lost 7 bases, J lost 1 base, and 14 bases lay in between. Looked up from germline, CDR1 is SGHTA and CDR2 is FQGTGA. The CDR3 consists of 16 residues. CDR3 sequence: CASMEGSGSGANVLTF. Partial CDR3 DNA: TGTGCCAGCATGGAGGGGAGCGGGTCTGGGGCCAACGTC.

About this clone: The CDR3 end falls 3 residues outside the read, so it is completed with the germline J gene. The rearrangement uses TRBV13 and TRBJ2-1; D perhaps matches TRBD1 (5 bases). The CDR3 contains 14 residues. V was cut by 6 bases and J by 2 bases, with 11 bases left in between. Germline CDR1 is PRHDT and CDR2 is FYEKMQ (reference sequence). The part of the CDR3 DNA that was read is TGTGCCAGCAGATTATGGGGCCCCTACAATGAG. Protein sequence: CASRLWGPYNE. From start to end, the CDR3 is CASRLWGPYNEQFF.

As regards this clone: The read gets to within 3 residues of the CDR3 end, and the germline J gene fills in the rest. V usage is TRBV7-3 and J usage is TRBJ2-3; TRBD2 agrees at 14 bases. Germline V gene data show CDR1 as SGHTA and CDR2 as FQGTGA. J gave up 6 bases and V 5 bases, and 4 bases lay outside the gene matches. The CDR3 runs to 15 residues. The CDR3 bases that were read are TGTGCCAGCAGCCAGCGGACTAGCGGGGGGGATACG. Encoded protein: CASSQRTSGGDT. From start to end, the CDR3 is CASSQRTSGGDTQYF.

Partial CDR3 DNA: TGCGCCAGCAGCTTGGCAGGGAATCAGCCC. As protein: CASSLAGNQP. The whole CDR3 region reads CASSLAGNQPQHF. The chain uses TRBV5-1 and TRBJ1-5; D is perhaps TRBD1 (5 bases). The missing CDR3 end, 3 residues past where the read stops, is filled in from the germline J gene. V was clipped by 0 bases and J by 4 bases, with 5 bases between them. This CDR3 is 13 amino acids long. Germline assignment: CDR1 SGHRS and CDR2 YFSETQ.

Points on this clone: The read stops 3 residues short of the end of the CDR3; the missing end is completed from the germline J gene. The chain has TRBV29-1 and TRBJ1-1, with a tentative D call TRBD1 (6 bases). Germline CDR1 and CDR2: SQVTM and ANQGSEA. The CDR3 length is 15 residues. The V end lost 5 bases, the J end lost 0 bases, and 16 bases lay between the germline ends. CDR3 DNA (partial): TGCAGCGTTACTGGACAGCGAAACATGAACACTGAA. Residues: CSVTGQRNMNTE. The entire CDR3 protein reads CSVTGQRNMNTEAFF.

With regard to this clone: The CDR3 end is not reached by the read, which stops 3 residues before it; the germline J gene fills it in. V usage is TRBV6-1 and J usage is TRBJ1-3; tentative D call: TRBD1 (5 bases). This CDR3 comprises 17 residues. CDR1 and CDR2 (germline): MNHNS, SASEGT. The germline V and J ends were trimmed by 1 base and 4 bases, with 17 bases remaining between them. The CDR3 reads CASSEGSRGSAGNTIYF. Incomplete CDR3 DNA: TGTGCCAGCAGTGAAGGGTCGCGGGGGTCGGCGGGAAACACC.

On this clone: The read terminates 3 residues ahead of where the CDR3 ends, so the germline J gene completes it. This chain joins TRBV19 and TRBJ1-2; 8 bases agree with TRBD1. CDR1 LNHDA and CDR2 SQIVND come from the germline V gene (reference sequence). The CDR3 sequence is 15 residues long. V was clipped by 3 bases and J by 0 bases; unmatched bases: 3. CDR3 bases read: TGTGCCAGTAGTATGCCGGGACAGGCTAACTATGGC. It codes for CASSMPGQANYG. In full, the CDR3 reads CASSMPGQANYGYTF.

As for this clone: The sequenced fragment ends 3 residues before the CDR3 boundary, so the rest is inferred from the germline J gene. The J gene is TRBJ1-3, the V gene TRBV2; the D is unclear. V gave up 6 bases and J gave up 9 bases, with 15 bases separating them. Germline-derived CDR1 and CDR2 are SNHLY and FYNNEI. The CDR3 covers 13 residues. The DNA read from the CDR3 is TGTGCCAGCAGCCTCTCGCAGGCTGGCACC. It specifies CASSLSQAGT. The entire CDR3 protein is CASSLSQAGTIYF.

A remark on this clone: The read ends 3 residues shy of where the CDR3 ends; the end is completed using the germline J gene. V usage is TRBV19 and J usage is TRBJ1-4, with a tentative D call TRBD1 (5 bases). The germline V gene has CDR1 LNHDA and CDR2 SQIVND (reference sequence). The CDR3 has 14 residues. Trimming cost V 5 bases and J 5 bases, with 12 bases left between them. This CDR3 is CASSFRDGNEKLFF. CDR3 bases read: TGTGCCAGTAGTTTCAGGGATGGGAATGAAAAA.

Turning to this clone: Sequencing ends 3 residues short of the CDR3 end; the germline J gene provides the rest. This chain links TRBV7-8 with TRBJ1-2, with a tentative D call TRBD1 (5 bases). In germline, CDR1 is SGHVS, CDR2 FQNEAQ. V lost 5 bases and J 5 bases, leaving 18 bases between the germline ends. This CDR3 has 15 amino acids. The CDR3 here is CASSPRTTTVYGYTF. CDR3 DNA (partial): TGTGCCAGCAGCCCACGGACAACGACAGTGTATGGC.

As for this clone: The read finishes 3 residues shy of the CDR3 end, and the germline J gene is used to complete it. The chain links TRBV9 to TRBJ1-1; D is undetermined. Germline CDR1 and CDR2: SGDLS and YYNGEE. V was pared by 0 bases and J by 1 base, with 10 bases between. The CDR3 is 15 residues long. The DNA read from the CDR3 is TGTGCCAGCAGCGTAGGACAAAACGGGAACACTGAA. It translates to CASSVGQNGNTE. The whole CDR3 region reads CASSVGQNGNTEAFF.

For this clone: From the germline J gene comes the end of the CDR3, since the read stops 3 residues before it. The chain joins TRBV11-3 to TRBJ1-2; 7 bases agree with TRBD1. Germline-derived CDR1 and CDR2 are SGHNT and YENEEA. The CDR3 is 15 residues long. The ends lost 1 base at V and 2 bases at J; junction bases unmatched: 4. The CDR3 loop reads CASSLGSGQNYGYTF. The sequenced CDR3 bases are TGTGCCAGCAGCTTAGGTTCGGGACAGAACTATGGC.

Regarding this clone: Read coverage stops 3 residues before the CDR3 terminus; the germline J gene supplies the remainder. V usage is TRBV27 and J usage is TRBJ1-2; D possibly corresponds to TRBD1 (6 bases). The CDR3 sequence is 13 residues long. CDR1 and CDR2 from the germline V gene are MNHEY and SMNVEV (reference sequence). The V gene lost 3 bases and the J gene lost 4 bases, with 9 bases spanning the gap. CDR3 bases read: TGTGCCAGCAGTTTGACAGGATTCTATGGC. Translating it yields CASSLTGFYG. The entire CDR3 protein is CASSLTGFYGYTF.

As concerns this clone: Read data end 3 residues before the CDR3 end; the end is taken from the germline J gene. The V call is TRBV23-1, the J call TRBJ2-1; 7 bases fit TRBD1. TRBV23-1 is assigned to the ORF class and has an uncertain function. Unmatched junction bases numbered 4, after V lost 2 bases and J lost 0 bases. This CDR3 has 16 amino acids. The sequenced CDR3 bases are TGCGCCAGCAGTCAAAAAGACAGGGCCTCCTACAATGAG. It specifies CASSQKDRASYNE. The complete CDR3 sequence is CASSQKDRASYNEQFF.

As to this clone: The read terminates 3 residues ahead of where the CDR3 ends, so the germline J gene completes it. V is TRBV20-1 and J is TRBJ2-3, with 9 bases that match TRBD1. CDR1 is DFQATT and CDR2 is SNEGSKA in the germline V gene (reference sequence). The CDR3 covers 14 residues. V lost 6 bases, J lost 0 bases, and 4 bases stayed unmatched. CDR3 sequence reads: CSASGTGSTDTQYF. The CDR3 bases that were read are TGCAGTGCGTCCGGGACAGGGAGCACAGATACG.

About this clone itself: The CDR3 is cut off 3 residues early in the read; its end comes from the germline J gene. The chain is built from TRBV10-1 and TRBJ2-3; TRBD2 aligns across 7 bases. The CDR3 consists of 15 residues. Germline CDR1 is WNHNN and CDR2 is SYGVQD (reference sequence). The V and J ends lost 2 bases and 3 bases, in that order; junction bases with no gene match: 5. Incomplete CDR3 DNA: TGCGCCAGCAGTGAGCCCGGACTAGGAACAGATACG. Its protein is CASSEPGLGTDT. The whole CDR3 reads CASSEPGLGTDTQYF.

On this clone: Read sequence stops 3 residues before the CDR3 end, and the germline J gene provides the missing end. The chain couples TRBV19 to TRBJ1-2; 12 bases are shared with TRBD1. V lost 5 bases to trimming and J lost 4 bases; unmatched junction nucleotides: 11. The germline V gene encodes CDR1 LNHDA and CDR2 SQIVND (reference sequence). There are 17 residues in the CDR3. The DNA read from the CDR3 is TGTGCCAGTAGTTCCGGGACAGGGGGCGCCACCTCCTATGGC. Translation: CASSSGTGGATSYG. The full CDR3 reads CASSSGTGGATSYGYTF.

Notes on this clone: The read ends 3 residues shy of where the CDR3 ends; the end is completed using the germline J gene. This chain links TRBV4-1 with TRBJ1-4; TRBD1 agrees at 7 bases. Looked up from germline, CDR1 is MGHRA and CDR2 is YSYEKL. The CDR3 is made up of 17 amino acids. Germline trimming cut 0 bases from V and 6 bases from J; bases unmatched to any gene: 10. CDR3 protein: CASSQDREGAQDEKLFF. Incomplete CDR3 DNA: TGCGCCAGCAGCCAAGATCGGGAGGGGGCGCAGGATGAAAAA.

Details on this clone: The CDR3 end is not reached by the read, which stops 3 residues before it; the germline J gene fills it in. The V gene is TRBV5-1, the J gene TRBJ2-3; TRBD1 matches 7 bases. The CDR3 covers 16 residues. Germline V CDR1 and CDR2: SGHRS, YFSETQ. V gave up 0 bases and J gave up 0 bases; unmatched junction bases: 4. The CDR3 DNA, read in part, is TGCGCCAGCAGCTTGGGGGACAGACTTAGCACAGATACG. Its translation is CASSLGDRLSTDT. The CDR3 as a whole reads CASSLGDRLSTDTQYF.

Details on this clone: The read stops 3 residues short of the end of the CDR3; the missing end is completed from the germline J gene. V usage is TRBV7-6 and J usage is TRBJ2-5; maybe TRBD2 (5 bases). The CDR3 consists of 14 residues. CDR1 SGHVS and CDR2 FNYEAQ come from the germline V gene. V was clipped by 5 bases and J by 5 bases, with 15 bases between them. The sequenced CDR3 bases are TGTGCCAGCAGCCCACAGCGGTGGTCCGAGACC. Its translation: CASSPQRWSET. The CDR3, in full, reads CASSPQRWSETQYF.

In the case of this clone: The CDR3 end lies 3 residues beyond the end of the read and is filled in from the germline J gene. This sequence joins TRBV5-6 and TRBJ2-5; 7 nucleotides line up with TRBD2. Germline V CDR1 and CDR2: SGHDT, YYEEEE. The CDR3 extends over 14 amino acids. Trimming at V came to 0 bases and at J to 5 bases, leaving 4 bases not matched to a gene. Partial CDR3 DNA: TGTGCCAGCAGCTTGGCCGGGCGGGAGGAGACC. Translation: CASSLAGREET. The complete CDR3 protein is CASSLAGREETQYF.